These 30 T cell receptor beta chains were all obtained from the same sample, sequenced in a study of CD8 T cells in Susac syndrome. When the RNA was reverse transcribed, random hexamers were used with an input of about 0.45 to 1 ug. TCRdb independently ran MiXCR on the immunoSEQ multiplex PCR reads; one entry per CDR3 protein. There are around 150,000 distinct CDR3 sequences in the sample; around 96% occur only once, and over 0.12% lies in the top ten. Sequencing was performed on CD4+ T cells from PBMCs. These receptor sequences come from a human donor in good health.

The table lists this clonotype with a few counts. The V call is TRBV6-5, the J call TRBJ1-2, with 11 bases fitting TRBD1. This CDR3 is 16 amino acids long. V was pared by 2 bases and J by 4 bases, with 6 bases of the junction left unmatched. From germline, CDR1 is MNHEY and CDR2 SVGAGI. CDR3 bases: TGTGCCAGCAGTTACATACGGACAGGGGGCACCTATGGCTACACCTTC. Amino acid sequence: CASSYIRTGGTYGYTF.

V is TRBV2 and J is TRBJ1-1; 7 nucleotides align to TRBD1. The CDR3 consists of 13 residues. Germline V gene sequence: CDR1 SNHLY, CDR2 FYNNEI. J gave up 3 bases and V 7 bases, and 5 bases lay outside the gene matches. CDR3 loop: CASNGDRDTEAFF. The CDR3 DNA sequence: TGTGCCAGCAACGGCGACAGGGACACTGAAGCTTTCTTT. The whole variable domain, filled in from reference TRBV2 and TRBJ1-1, reads EPEVTQTPSHQVTQMGQEVILRCVPISNHLYFYWYRQILGQKVEFLVSFYNNEISEKSEIFDDQFSVERPDGSNFTLKIRSTKLEDSAMYFCASNGDRDTEAFFGQGTRLTVV.

This clonotype showed up just once. The chain joins TRBV25-1 to TRBJ2-2; unclear D gene. V lost 5 bases and J lost 6, with 10 bases in between. Germline V lookup: CDR1 MGHDK, CDR2 SYGVNS. The CDR3 totals 13 residues. The CDR3 sequence is CASSSRTAGELFF. For the CDR3, the DNA is TGTGCCAGCAGTTCACGGACCGCCGGGGAGCTGTTTTTT.

This clonotype appeared a single time. The junction does not match germline at one end; this may be a read error. The rearrangement joins TRBV6-2 or TRBV6-3 to TRBJ1-1; possibly TRBD1 for D (5 bases). Germline CDR1 is MNHEY and CDR2 is SVGEGT. The CDR3 spans 14 residues. The CDR3 nucleotides are TGTGCCAGCAGTTACGGACAACCGAACACTGAAGCTTTTTTT. Its protein is CASSYGQPNTEAFF.

This clonotype was counted once. The rearrangement uses TRBV7-9 and TRBJ1-1; D is uncertain. V shed 1 base and J shed 3 bases, with 9 bases lying between them. This CDR3 is 14 amino acids long. Germline V gene data show CDR1 as SEHNR and CDR2 as FQNEAQ (reference sequence). CDR3 sequence reads: CASSLVSPDTEAFF. The CDR3 DNA reads TGTGCCAGCAGCTTAGTATCGCCCGACACTGAAGCTTTCTTT.

J is TRBJ2-7 and V is TRBV7-9; D not resolved. This CDR3 contains 12 residues. Trimming stripped 5 bases from V and 4 bases from J, with 9 bases between. Germline lookup yields CDR1 SEHNR and CDR2 FQNEAQ (reference sequence). The CDR3 nucleotides read TGTGCCAGCAGCCCCGCCAGGTACGAGCAGTACTTC. Translating it yields CASSPARYEQYF.

This sequence joins TRBV2 and TRBJ2-6, with 8 bases lining up with TRBD1. V lost 5 bases and J lost 0; bases outside the gene matches: 9. Germline V lookup: CDR1 SNHLY, CDR2 FYNNEI. There are 18 residues in the CDR3. The CDR3 spells CASSRRTGLSSGANVLTF. The CDR3 nucleotides are TGTGCCAGCAGTCGGCGGACAGGGCTTAGCTCTGGGGCCAACGTCCTGACTTTC.

The V call is TRBV24-1, the J call TRBJ2-3; D unclear. V lost 5 bases to trimming and J lost 2 bases, with 7 bases between them. The length of the CDR3 is 13 residues. The germline gives CDR1 KGHDR, CDR2 SFDVKD. The CDR3 is CATSAGLTDTQYF. CDR3 sequence (DNA): TGTGCCACCAGTGCTGGGCTCACAGATACGCAGTATTTT.

The chain joins TRBV28 to TRBJ2-5; D is unresolved. V lost 3 bases and J 6 bases, leaving 8 bases between the germline ends. Germline CDR1 MDHEN, CDR2 SYDVKM. CDR3 size: 12 residues. The CDR3 coding sequence is TGTGCCAGCAGTTTTGGGGTGAAGACCCAGTACTTC. Amino acid sequence: CASSFGVKTQYF.

This clonotype appeared once. The rearrangement links TRBV28 to TRBJ2-7; 9 bases match TRBD1. Germline lookup yields CDR1 MDHEN and CDR2 SYDVKM. V lost 4 bases, J lost 1 base, and 5 bases stayed unmatched. This CDR3 contains 15 residues. CDR3 nucleotide sequence: TGTGCCAGCAGTTCGACCGGGACAGGGTCCTACGAGCAGTACTTC. It yields the protein CASSSTGTGSYEQYF. Filled out from reference TRBV28 and TRBJ2-7, the complete variable domain reads DVKVTQSSRYLVKRTGEKVFLECVQDMDHENMFWYRQDPGLGLRLIYFSYDVKMKEKGDIPEGYSVSREKKERFSLILESASTNQTSMYLCASSSTGTGSYEQYFGPGTRLTVT.

The gene calls are TRBV20-1 and TRBJ2-3; 11 nucleotides agree with TRBD2. Trimming removed 3 bases from V and 3 bases from J; junction bases left unmatched: 5. The CDR3 extends over 15 amino acids. Germline CDR1 DFQATT, CDR2 SNEGSKA (reference sequence). The CDR3, as DNA: TGCAGTGCTAGCTCAGCTAGCGGGAGGACAGATACGCAGTATTTT. Its translation is CSASSASGRTDTQYF.

The chain recombines TRBV7-3 with TRBJ2-5; 8 nucleotides agree with TRBD2. The CDR3 runs 16 residues. Losses at the gene ends were 5 bases for V and 4 bases for J; bases not matched to a gene: 12. Germline CDR1 SGHTA, CDR2 FQGTGA. DNA of the CDR3: TGTGCCAGCAGCCAAAACAGCGGGGGAGGAGGAGAGACCCAGTACTTC. It is translated as CASSQNSGGGGETQYF.

The genes are TRBV6-2 or TRBV6-3 and TRBJ2-7; D possibly corresponds to TRBD1 (5 bases). Trimming stripped 2 bases from V and 0 bases from J, with 11 bases between. CDR1 is MNHEY, CDR2 SVGEGT, per germline. This CDR3 has 15 residues. For the CDR3, the DNA is TGTGCCAGCAGTTACGGTCGACAGACCTCCTACGAGCAGTACTTC. It is translated as CASSYGRQTSYEQYF.

This clonotype was seen just once. This sequence joins TRBV9 and TRBJ2-1; a possible D gene is TRBD2 (6 bases). CDR1 and CDR2 (germline): SGDLS, YYNGEE. Trimming took off 4 bases at V and 6 bases at J, with 14 bases between the two ends. The CDR3 is made up of 14 amino acids. The CDR3 region has the DNA TGTGCCAGCAGCTTTGGGACTGTTCCCAATGAGCAGTTCTTC. Translated, it gives CASSFGTVPNEQFF.

This sequence joins TRBV7-2 and TRBJ2-3, with D tentatively TRBD1 (6 bases). Trimming pared 5 bases from V and 3 bases from J, leaving 18 bases between. Germline V lookup: CDR1 SGHTA, CDR2 FQGNSA. The CDR3 length is 16 residues. The CDR3 is CASSPGKGRGTDTQYF. The CDR3 DNA reads TGTGCCAGCAGCCCCGGAAAGGGCAGGGGTACAGATACGCAGTATTTT.

The V and J genes are TRBV7-3 and TRBJ1-1, with D unclear. The CDR3 sequence is 15 residues long. Germline V gene data show CDR1 as SGHTA and CDR2 as FQGTGA. Trimming stripped 4 bases from V and 1 base from J, with 13 bases between. The CDR3 loop reads CASSSSGRTNTEAFF. In DNA form, the CDR3 reads TGTGCCAGCAGCTCTTCGGGAAGGACGAACACTGAAGCTTTCTTT.

The chain is built from TRBV27 and TRBJ2-7; the match to TRBD1 covers 7 bases. The ends lost 4 bases at V and 1 base at J; junction bases unmatched: 4. The germline gives CDR1 MNHEY, CDR2 SMNVEV (reference sequence). This CDR3 comprises 14 residues. CDR3 sequence reads: CASSWRQGSYEQYF. DNA of the CDR3: TGTGCCAGCAGTTGGCGACAGGGTTCCTACGAGCAGTACTTC.

This chain uses TRBV20-1 with TRBJ1-1; 9 bases line up with TRBD1. Germline V CDR1 and CDR2: DFQATT, SNEGSKA (reference sequence). The CDR3 length is 12 residues. V trimming: 7 bases; J trimming: 4 bases; junction bases outside the gene matches: 4. CDR3 in amino acids: CSVRQGGTEAFF. The CDR3 nucleotides read TGCAGTGTACGACAGGGGGGCACTGAAGCTTTCTTT.

The V and J genes are TRBV12-3 or TRBV12-4 and TRBJ2-5; TRBD2 agrees at 9 bases. V lost 5 bases to trimming and J lost 2 bases; unmatched junction nucleotides: 6. This CDR3 has 15 amino acids. In DNA form, the CDR3 reads TGTGCCAGCAGTGCCAGGAGCGGGGGGCAAGAGACCCAGTACTTC. Its translation: CASSARSGGQETQYF.

V usage is TRBV7-2 and J usage is TRBJ2-5; 8 bases match TRBD2. V trimming: 1 base; J trimming: 7 bases; junction bases outside the gene matches: 5. The CDR3 covers 14 residues. The V gene's germline CDR1 is SGHTA and CDR2 FQGNSA. This chain's CDR3 is CASSLERGSGTQYF. In DNA form, the CDR3 reads TGTGCCAGCAGCTTAGAGCGGGGGAGCGGGACCCAGTACTTC.

The V gene is TRBV25-1, the J gene TRBJ1-2; 7 nucleotides agree with TRBD1. This CDR3 has 14 residues. CDR1 is MGHDK and CDR2 is SYGVNS in the germline V gene. V shed 1 base, J shed 4 bases, and the junction held 3 bases outside the gene matches. The CDR3 sequence is CASSESQGVYGYTF. CDR3 nucleotides: TGTGCCAGCAGTGAATCTCAGGGGGTCTATGGCTACACCTTC.

In this sample, this clonotype turned up once. The rearrangement uses TRBV29-1 and TRBJ2-3; unclear D gene. Trimming shortened V by 6 bases and J by 5 bases, and 9 bases separated the two germline ends. The CDR3 loop spans 11 amino acids. Germline CDR1 is SQVTM and CDR2 is ANQGSEA. In DNA form, the CDR3 reads TGCAGCGTGCGACAAGGAGATACGCAGTATTTT. Amino acid sequence: CSVRQGDTQYF.

The CDR3 region is CASSQSRANEQFF. DNA for the CDR3: TGTGCCAGCAGCCAATCGCGGGCCAATGAGCAGTTCTTC. The gene calls are TRBV3-1 and TRBJ2-1; TRBD2 is a possible D gene (5 bases). Germline V lookup: CDR1 LGHDT, CDR2 YNNKEL (reference sequence). CDR3 length equals 13 residues. Deletions cut 2 bases from V and 6 bases from J, with 8 bases between.

The V and J genes are TRBV30 and TRBJ1-1; the match to TRBD1 covers 7 bases. The germline V gene encodes CDR1 GTSNPN and CDR2 SVGIG (reference sequence). The CDR3 length is 16 residues. With 0 bases clipped from V and 6 bases from J, the junction kept 13 bases outside the gene matches. CDR3 bases: TGTGCCTGGAGTGTACTCAGGGGGGGCGTTAAGGCTGAAGCTTTCTTT. It yields the protein CAWSVLRGGVKAEAFF.

The chain couples TRBV20-1 to TRBJ2-7; possible D gene TRBD2, 5 bases. V gave up 5 bases and J gave up 1 base, with 15 bases separating them. Germline lookup yields CDR1 DFQATT and CDR2 SNEGSKA (reference sequence). The CDR3 covers 14 residues. CDR3 amino acids: CSAGPPRESYEQYF. CDR3 in DNA: TGCAGTGCTGGACCCCCAAGGGAGTCCTACGAGCAGTACTTC.

This sequence joins TRBV19 and TRBJ2-1; D is uncertain. V lost 1 base and J 7 bases, leaving 8 bases between the germline ends. This CDR3 contains 13 residues. CDR1 is LNHDA and CDR2 is SQIVND in the germline V gene (reference sequence). The CDR3 sequence is CASSIGRLNEQFF. As DNA, the CDR3 is TGTGCCAGTAGTATAGGTCGATTAAATGAGCAGTTCTTC.

This clonotype appeared once. The chain couples TRBV5-4 to TRBJ2-1; 11 bases line up with TRBD1. Germline CDR1 SGHNT, CDR2 YYREEE (reference sequence). This CDR3 comprises 15 residues. V shed 4 bases, J shed 2 bases, and the junction held 2 bases outside the gene matches. CDR3 in amino acids: CASSLDRGPYNEQFF. CDR3 DNA sequence: TGTGCCAGCAGCCTGGACAGGGGGCCCTACAATGAGCAGTTCTTC.

The V call is TRBV7-2, the J call TRBJ2-3, with D maybe TRBD2 (6 bases). Trimming cost V 8 bases and J 0 bases, with 9 bases left between them. CDR3 length equals 13 residues. Germline CDR1 is SGHTA and CDR2 is FQGNSA. The CDR3 loop is CASRGLSTDTQYF. The CDR3 DNA reads as TGTGCCAGCCGCGGACTAAGCACAGATACGCAGTATTTT.

The count of this clonotype is one. J is TRBJ2-4 and V is TRBV28; no clear D gene. The CDR3 covers 12 residues. Germline loops: CDR1 MDHEN, CDR2 SYDVKM. V lost 5 bases, J lost 9 bases, and 11 bases lay in between. The CDR3 reads CASSLPLGIQYF. The CDR3 DNA sequence: TGTGCCAGCAGTCTCCCCTTAGGCATTCAGTACTTC. Drawing the rest from reference TRBV28 and TRBJ2-4, the complete variable domain is DVKVTQSSRYLVKRTGEKVFLECVQDMDHENMFWYRQDPGLGLRLIYFSYDVKMKEKGDIPEGYSVSREKKERFSLILESASTNQTSMYLCASSLPLGIQYFGAGTRLSVL.

The chain joins TRBV4-3 to TRBJ2-1, with 9 positions matching TRBD2. CDR3 size: 18 residues. V gave up 0 bases and J gave up 7 bases; unmatched junction bases: 13. In germline, CDR1 is LGHNA, CDR2 YSLEER. The CDR3 here is CASSQELAGGDLRNEQFF. CDR3 sequence (DNA): TGCGCCAGCAGCCAAGAATTGGCGGGGGGGGATCTTAGGAATGAGCAGTTCTTC.